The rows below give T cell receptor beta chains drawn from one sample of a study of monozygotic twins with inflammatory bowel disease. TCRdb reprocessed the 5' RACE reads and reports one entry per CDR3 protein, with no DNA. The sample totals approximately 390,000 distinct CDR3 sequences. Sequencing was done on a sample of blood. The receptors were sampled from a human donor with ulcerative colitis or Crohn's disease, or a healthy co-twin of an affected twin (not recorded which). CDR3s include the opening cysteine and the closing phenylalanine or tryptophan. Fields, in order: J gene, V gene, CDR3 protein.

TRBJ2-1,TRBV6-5,CASSFIAGANNEQFF
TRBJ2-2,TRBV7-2,CASSRGVNTGELFF
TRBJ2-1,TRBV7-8,CASSLAVSGGWSSYNEQFF
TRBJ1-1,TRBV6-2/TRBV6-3,CASLTGLMNTEAFF
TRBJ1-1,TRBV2,CASSLTRVAGTEAFF
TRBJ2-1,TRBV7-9,CASSLGPKGSYNEQFF
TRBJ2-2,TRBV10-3,CAISTNTGELFF
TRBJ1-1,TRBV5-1,CASSLYRGRREAFF
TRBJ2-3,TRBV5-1,CASTPNLSTDTQYF
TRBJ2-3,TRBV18,CASSPPSGTDLSDTQYF
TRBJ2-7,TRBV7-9,CASSLRGTGAYEQYF
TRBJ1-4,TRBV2,CASSDGWTGDYEKLFF
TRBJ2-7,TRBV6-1,CASSIDRVTSYEQYF
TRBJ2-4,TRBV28,CASSFWGQGTSKNIQYF
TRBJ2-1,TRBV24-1,CATSDISRTSHEQFF
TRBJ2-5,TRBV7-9,CASSTDRDQETQYF
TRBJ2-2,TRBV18,CASRLDANTGELFF
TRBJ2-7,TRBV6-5,CASSYPPLGGLGYEQYF